These T cell receptor beta chains were read from a single sample in a study of shared clonotypes between healthy human individuals. Clones were sequenced by immunoSEQ multiplex PCR, and TCRdb holds only the in-frame ones, with some missing. The sample shows under 2.5 million clones, under 95% of them seen only once. The sequenced sample was naive CD4+ T cells from PBMCs. The receptors were sampled from a man younger than 30 in good health. Some clones in this sample may be carry-over from other donors' samples. The CDR3 runs from the conserved cysteine through the conserved F or W. The D gene is left open where the match is weak. Size is stated for part of the rows, as once, few or many counts, or as a class when the clone is expanded.

D	size	V	J	CDR3	DNA
NA	NA	TRBV5-4	TRBJ1-1	CASSLVSSHVEAFF	TGTGCCAGCAGTCTGGTCTCCTCCCATGTCGAAGCTTTCTTT
NA	NA	TRBV4-1	TRBJ2-5	CASSPVGRVPRGQETQYF	TGCGCCAGCAGCCCCGTGGGTAGGGTCCCTCGGGGCCAAGAGACCCAGTACTTC
NA	NA	TRBV2	TRBJ1-1	CASSERVIGSTEAFF	TGTGCCAGCAGTGAAAGGGTCATCGGGAGCACTGAAGCTTTCTTT
NA	NA	TRBV6-5	TRBJ1-4	CASSRTMTNEKLFF	TGTGCCAGCAGCCGGACAATGACTAATGAAAAACTGTTTTTT
TRBD2	NA	TRBV6-5	TRBJ2-1	CASSYNPGLAGDEQFF	TGTGCCAGCAGTTACAATCCGGGACTAGCGGGAGACGAGCAGTTCTTC
NA	once	TRBV4-1	TRBJ2-5	CASSRRSGESQETQYF	TGCGCCAGCAGCCGAAGATCTGGGGAGAGCCAAGAGACCCAGTACTTC
NA	NA	TRBV6-4	TRBJ2-7	CASRAGTHPLEQYF	TGTGCCAGCAGGGCCGGGACTCACCCTTTAGAGCAGTACTTC
NA	NA	TRBV27	TRBJ1-2	CASSSGLAYGYTF	TGTGCCAGCAGTTCAGGACTCGCCTATGGCTACACCTTC
NA	NA	TRBV10-3	TRBJ2-3	CAISVQGGLSTDTQYF	TGTGCCATCAGTGTCCAGGGTGGACTTAGCACAGATACGCAGTATTTT
NA	NA	TRBV6-5	TRBJ2-7	CASSYNWGSREQYF	TGTGCCAGCAGTTACAATTGGGGTTCGAGGGAGCAGTACTTC
NA	NA	TRBV11-3	TRBJ2-1	CASSLSLGSYNEQFF	TGTGCCAGCAGCTTGTCACTAGGGTCCTACAATGAGCAGTTCTTC
TRBD2	NA	TRBV5-1	TRBJ2-3	CASSRGLAVGTDTQYF	TGCGCCAGCAGCCGGGGACTAGCGGTAGGCACAGATACGCAGTATTTT
NA	NA	TRBV30	TRBJ2-1	CAWTRTHYNEQFF	TGTGCCTGGACCAGGACTCATTACAATGAGCAGTTCTTC
NA	NA	TRBV27	TRBJ2-2	CASSLRGETGELFF	TGTGCCAGCAGTCTCAGGGGCGAAACCGGGGAGCTGTTTTTT
TRBD2	NA	TRBV7-2	TRBJ2-1	CASSQASGPAREQFF	TGTGCCAGCAGCCAGGCTAGCGGACCCGCCAGAGAGCAGTTCTTC
TRBD1	NA	TRBV28	TRBJ1-2	CASSLISGGDRELITF	TGTGCCAGCAGTTTAATTTCAGGGGGGGACCGGGAATTGATCACCTTC
NA	NA	TRBV28	TRBJ1-5	CASSSRDRETGQPQHF	TGTGCCAGCAGTTCCAGGGACCGGGAGACGGGTCAGCCCCAGCATTTT
NA	NA	TRBV6-5	TRBJ2-3	CASSYFGGTRPDTQYF	TGTGCCAGCAGTTACTTCGGCGGGACCCGCCCGGATACGCAGTATTTT
TRBD2	NA	TRBV28	TRBJ2-1	CASSLSLAGGLDEQFF	TGTGCCAGCAGTTTGTCTCTAGCGGGAGGGCTCGATGAGCAGTTCTTC
TRBD1	NA	TRBV5-1	TRBJ1-2	CASSLSNAGGFLYGYTF	TGCGCCAGCAGCTTGTCGAACGCAGGGGGTTTTCTCTATGGCTACACCTTC
NA	NA	TRBV19	TRBJ1-1	CASSLGKRRNTEAFF	TGTGCCAGTAGTCTAGGGAAAAGGAGAAACACTGAAGCTTTCTTT
TRBD1	NA	TRBV11-2	TRBJ1-2	CASSFPGTGSYGYTF	TGTGCCAGCAGCTTCCCCGGGACAGGGTCCTACGGCTACACCTTC
NA	few	TRBV18	TRBJ2-5	CASSPRETQYF	TGTGCCAGCTCACCACGAGAGACCCAGTACTTC
TRBD2	NA	TRBV5-1	TRBJ2-5	CASSWGLAGPQETQYF	TGCGCCAGCAGCTGGGGACTAGCGGGCCCCCAAGAGACCCAGTACTTC
TRBD1	NA	TRBV5-4	TRBJ1-2	CASSRNGQGLASYGYTF	TGTGCCAGCAGCCGAAATGGACAGGGACTAGCCTCCTATGGCTACACCTTC
NA	once	TRBV19	TRBJ2-1	CASTPGRPSEQFF	TGTGCCAGTACCCCGGGACGACCAAGTGAGCAGTTCTTC
NA	NA	TRBV28	TRBJ2-3	CASSLRSSQHTQYF	TGTGCCAGCAGTTTACGGAGTAGTCAACATACGCAGTATTTT
TRBD1	NA	TRBV27	TRBJ1-2	CASSLEGGGAQGYTF	TGTGCCAGCAGTTTAGAAGGAGGGGGCGCCCAGGGCTACACCTTC
NA	NA	TRBV6-5	TRBJ2-1	CASKRISYNEQFF	TGTGCCAGCAAACGGATCTCCTACAATGAGCAGTTCTTC
NA	once	TRBV11-2	TRBJ2-3	CASSFSFKEDTQYF	TGTGCCAGCAGCTTCTCCTTCAAGGAGGATACGCAGTATTTT
NA	once	TRBV4-3	TRBJ1-3	CASSQEDGTLGNTIYF	TGCGCCAGCAGCCAAGAGGACGGTACTCTGGGAAACACCATATATTTT
NA	NA	TRBV5-4	TRBJ1-5	CASSLGRDQPQHF	TGTGCCAGCAGCTTGGGACGGGACCAGCCCCAGCATTTT
NA	NA	TRBV7-9	TRBJ2-1	CASSLALWTTGNEQFF	TGTGCCAGCAGCTTAGCGTTGTGGACTACCGGGAATGAGCAGTTCTTC
NA	NA	TRBV28	TRBJ2-7	CASSLREREQYF	TGTGCCAGCAGTTTACGGGAACGCGAGCAGTACTTC
NA	NA	TRBV20-1	TRBJ1-2	CSATTNYGYTF	TGCAGTGCTACGACTAACTATGGCTACACCTTC
NA	NA	TRBV7-9	TRBJ1-2	CASSFGESYGYTF	TGTGCCAGCAGCTTCGGGGAGAGCTATGGCTACACCTTC
NA	NA	TRBV7-8	TRBJ2-5	CASSSAGTTGETQYF	TGTGCCAGCAGCTCGGCAGGGACCACTGGAGAGACCCAGTACTTC
NA	NA	TRBV5-8	TRBJ1-1	CASSLGRQGRPRTEAFF	TGTGCCAGCAGCTTGGGCCGGCAGGGGCGGCCTAGAACTGAAGCTTTCTTT
NA	NA	TRBV28	TRBJ1-4	CASSTVSGANEKLFF	TGTGCCAGCAGTACAGTCTCCGGAGCTAATGAAAAACTGTTTTTT
TRBD2	NA	TRBV5-4	TRBJ2-3	CASSLGTGRGDTQYF	TGTGCCAGCAGCTTAGGGACCGGGAGGGGGGATACGCAGTATTTT
TRBD1	NA	TRBV28	TRBJ2-5	CASSLWAGGHGTQETQYF	TGTGCCAGCAGTTTATGGGCAGGGGGTCACGGGACCCAAGAGACCCAGTACTTC
NA	NA	TRBV5-1	TRBJ2-2	CASSAGQGIHTGELFF	TGCGCCAGCAGCGCAGGGCAGGGGATCCACACCGGGGAGCTGTTTTTT
NA	NA	TRBV27	TRBJ2-4	CASSPVRSSKNIQYF	TGTGCCAGCAGTCCCGTTCGGAGTAGTAAAAACATTCAGTACTTC
NA	NA	TRBV27	TRBJ1-5	CASSSTPGRASNQPQHF	TGTGCCAGCAGTTCCACGCCAGGGCGGGCTAGCAATCAGCCCCAGCATTTT
NA	NA	TRBV28	TRBJ1-2	CASSLGRTGYTF	TGTGCCAGCAGTTTGGGGCGTACTGGCTACACCTTC
NA	NA	TRBV19	TRBJ2-7	CASSIAPGTGAYEQYF	TGTGCCAGTAGTATAGCTCCCGGGACGGGAGCCTACGAGCAGTACTTC
TRBD1	NA	TRBV28	TRBJ1-2	CASSFPGQGTYGYTF	TGTGCCAGCAGTTTTCCGGGACAGGGGACCTATGGCTACACCTTC
NA	NA	TRBV4-2	TRBJ2-7	CASSQAGDEQYF	TGTGCCAGCAGCCAAGCGGGGGACGAGCAGTACTTC
NA	NA	TRBV10-1	TRBJ1-1	CASRTEAFF	TGCGCCAGCAGAACTGAAGCTTTCTTT
TRBD1	once	TRBV7-6	TRBJ1-1	CASSLQTGAAEAFF	TGTGCCAGCAGCTTACAGACAGGGGCGGCTGAAGCTTTCTTT
NA	NA	TRBV19	TRBJ1-5	CASSIDRARVGPQHF	TGTGCCAGTAGTATAGATCGGGCCAGGGTAGGGCCCCAGCATTTT
NA	few	TRBV2	TRBJ1-1	CASSTSDGTIPAFF	TGTGCCAGCAGTACCTCGGACGGTACCATTCCTGCTTTCTTT
NA	NA	TRBV7-8	TRBJ1-5	CASSPRNQPQHF	TGTGCCAGCAGCCCCCGGAATCAGCCCCAGCATTTT
TRBD1	NA	TRBV28	TRBJ1-5	CAPRTGSNQPQHF	TGTGCCCCACGGACAGGGAGCAATCAGCCCCAGCATTTT
NA	NA	TRBV9	TRBJ1-2	CASSARVRSYGYTF	TGTGCCAGCAGCGCCAGGGTCCGGAGCTATGGCTACACCTTC
NA	NA	TRBV6-4	TRBJ2-7	CASSENPVYEQYF	TGTGCCAGCAGTGAAAACCCAGTCTACGAGCAGTACTTC
NA	NA	TRBV4-1	TRBJ2-7	CASSQALGEQYF	TGCGCCAGCAGCCAAGCTCTTGGCGAGCAGTACTTC